The 6 T cell receptor beta chains reported below all come from one sample, sequenced in a study of T cells in localized non-small cell lung cancer. TCRdb keeps only in-frame clones here, not all; method: immunoSEQ multiplex PCR. The table records 75,000 to 95,000 clones, roughly 87% of them present only once. Sequencing used peripheral blood, obtained before any cancer treatment. The source of these receptors is a man aged 40-75 years with stage I squamous cell lung carcinoma.

The chain couples TRBV18 to TRBJ1-3, with D possibly being TRBD1 (6 bases). V was trimmed by 2 bases and J by 4 bases, leaving 12 bases between them. The germline V gene encodes CDR1 KGHSH and CDR2 LQKENI. The CDR3 is made up of 15 amino acids. CDR3 loop: CASSPGRGLGNTIYF. The CDR3 bases are TGTGCCAGCTCACCAGGCAGGGGCCTCGGAAACACCATATATTTT.

The CDR3 DNA reads as TGTGCCAGCCGGGACAGTAACACCGGGGAGCTGTTTTTT. This gives the protein CASRDSNTGELFF. This sequence joins TRBV5-8 and TRBJ2-2, with 7 bases that match TRBD1. In germline, CDR1 is SGHTS, CDR2 YDEGEE. The junction had 2 bases not matched to a gene; V was cut back by 7 bases and J by 2 bases. The CDR3 runs to 13 residues.

The chain recombines TRBV7-8 with TRBJ2-1; the match to TRBD1 covers 7 bases. J lost 4 bases, V lost 3 bases, and 9 bases had no gene match. CDR3 size: 16 residues. Germline-derived CDR1 and CDR2 are SGHVS and FQNEAQ. The DNA for the CDR3 is TGTGCCAGCAGCTTGATAGACAGGGCAACATACAATGAGCAGTTCTTC. Its translation: CASSLIDRATYNEQFF. The full variable domain, in which reference TRBV7-8 and TRBJ2-1 provide the parts outside the CDR3, is GAGVSQSPRYKVAKRGQDVALRCDPISGHVSLFWYQQALGQGPEFLTYFQNEAQLDKSGLPSDRFFAERPEGSVSTLKIQRTQQEDSAVYLCASSLIDRATYNEQFFGPGTRLTVL.

The CDR3 DNA sequence: TGTGCCATCAGTGGCAGGGAAATACACGAGCAGTACTTC. Its protein product is CAISGREIHEQYF. The V call is TRBV10-3, the J call TRBJ2-7; D is perhaps TRBD1 (5 bases). The CDR3 extends over 13 amino acids. Per germline, CDR1 ENHRY and CDR2 SYGVKD. V was trimmed by 4 bases and J by 5 bases, leaving 12 bases between them.

Comment on this clone: The same CDR3 arises from other DNA sequences in this sample as well. The gene calls are TRBV10-2 and TRBJ1-5, with 8 bases aligning to TRBD1. The CDR3 runs 16 residues. Looked up from germline, CDR1 is WSHSY and CDR2 is SAAADI. V shed 3 bases, J shed 7 bases, and the junction held 11 bases outside the gene matches. The CDR3 nucleotides are TGCGCCAGCAGTGAAGCTACCCGAGACAGGGGCCAGCCCCAGCATTTT. This gives the protein CASSEATRDRGQPQHF.

The chain joins TRBV6-5 to TRBJ1-1; possible D gene TRBD1, 5 bases. The CDR3 length is 15 residues. Germline CDR1 and CDR2: MNHEY and SVGAGI. V was pared by 0 bases and J by 4 bases, with 12 bases between. The CDR3 protein is CASSYSKGWGTEAFF. The CDR3 region has the DNA TGTGCCAGCAGTTACTCAAAGGGGTGGGGCACTGAAGCTTTCTTT.